What follows describes a single T cell receptor beta chain. DNA at approximately 200 ng, about 30,000 T cell genomes, went into sorted-subset replicate PCRs. TCRdb's table, derived via immunoSEQ multiplex PCR, lists solely in-frame clones and lacks some. Among roughly 2.1 million clones listed, more than 85% were seen once. Selected positively for CCR7 and CD45RO-negative, naive CD8 cells excluded terminally differentiated effector memory CD45RA+ cells. This specimen comes from a study of shared clonotypes between healthy human individuals. Trimming left V 5 bases short and J 3 bases short, with 16 bases between. This CDR3 is 15 amino acids long. Germline V gene data show CDR1 as SGHAT and CDR2 as FQNNGV.

The rearrangement uses TRBV11-2 and TRBJ1-2; TRBD1 is a possible D gene (6 bases). The sequence derives from a man younger than 35 in good health. Some clones in this sample may be carry-over from other donors' samples. The sequencing sample was made of naive CD8+ T cells from PBMCs. The CDR3 DNA reads as TGTGCCAGCAGCCGGTTAAACAGGGTGGACTATGGCTACACCTTC. It yields the protein CASSRLNRVDYGYTF.